A selection of T cell receptor beta chains follows, all from one sample in a study of cytomegalovirus exposure and HLA in healthy donors. Clones were read by immunoSEQ multiplex PCR, and TCRdb kept only the in-frame ones, dropping some. The table counts about 110,000 clones; around 0.6% lies in the top ten. The sequenced sample was PBMCs. All receptors derive from a man aged 50-59 years in good health and CMV-seronegative. Each CDR3 is given with its conserved first and last residue. D genes are given only for firm matches.

TRBJ2-1 . TRBV5-1 TGCGCCAGCAGCTTACAGGGCCCGACCTTCCTCAATGAGCAGTTCTTC CASSLQGPTFLNEQFF
TRBJ2-5 TRBD2 TRBV18 TGTGCCAGCTCACCAGGCCTAGCGGGGGGGCCCAAAGAGACCCAGTACTTC CASSPGLAGGPKETQYF
TRBJ2-7 TRBD2 TRBV5-1 TGCGCCAGCAGCTTGTCCCCGGGGGGGCGGATCCACGAGCAGTACTTC CASSLSPGGRIHEQYF
TRBJ2-7 TRBD2 TRBV5-6 TGTGCCAGCACCGGACTAGCGGGGGTTCCCCCCTACGAGCAGTACTTC CASTGLAGVPPYEQYF
TRBJ1-2 . TRBV19 TGTGCCAGTAGTATAGGAGGCTTGAACTATGGCTACACCTTC CASSIGGLNYGYTF
TRBJ2-2 . TRBV7-9 TGTGCCAGCAGCTTAGAGGTTGGAGGGATCACCGGGGAGCTGTTTTTT CASSLEVGGITGELFF
TRBJ1-1 TRBD1 TRBV6-5 TGTGCCAGCAGTTACCCTACCACAGGGGGCGACACTGAAGCTTTCTTT CASSYPTTGGDTEAFF
TRBJ1-1 . TRBV7-9 TGTGCCAGCAGCTTAGTCGGGGAGGGAGCTTTCTTT CASSLVGEGAFF
TRBJ2-1 TRBD2 TRBV2 TGTGCCAGCAGAAGGACTAGCGGGAGCGGTGATGAGCAGTTCTTC CASRRTSGSGDEQFF
TRBJ2-1 . TRBV5-1 TGCGCCAGCAGCCCTACGGACAGCTCCGACAATGAGCAGTTCTTC CASSPTDSSDNEQFF
TRBJ1-2 TRBD1 TRBV5-4 TGTGCCAGCACCAAAAAACAGGGGTCTAACTATGGCTACACCTTC CASTKKQGSNYGYTF
TRBJ2-7 TRBD2 TRBV9 TGTGCCAGCAGCCCTCGGACTAGCGGGAGCTCCTACGAGCAGTACTTC CASSPRTSGSSYEQYF
TRBJ2-2 . TRBV5-1 TGCGCCAGCAGCTTGGACAGGGCCAACACCGGGGAGCTGTTTTTT CASSLDRANTGELFF
TRBJ1-1 . TRBV5-4 TGTGCCAGCAGCTTGGGAAGGGGGATGAACACTGAAGCTTTCTTT CASSLGRGMNTEAFF
TRBJ1-2 . TRBV6-1 TGTGCCAGCAGTGACAGGGACTATGGCTACACCTTC CASSDRDYGYTF
TRBJ2-5 TRBD1 TRBV19 TGTGCCAGTAGTCTAGGGACAGCTAGGGGAGAGACCCAGTACTTC CASSLGTARGETQYF
TRBJ1-5 . TRBV6-1 TGTGCCAGCAGGTTAACAGCGGGCAATCAGCCCCAGCATTTT CASRLTAGNQPQHF
TRBJ2-1 TRBD2 TRBV30 TGTGCCTGGGGGGAGGGTGCGGGAGGCCCTCACTCCTACAATGAGCAGTTCTTC CAWGEGAGGPHSYNEQFF
TRBJ2-1 . TRBV6-5 TGTGCCAGCAGTCGAATAGCGAGCTCCTACAATGAGCAGTTCTTC CASSRIASSYNEQFF
TRBJ2-3 . TRBV5-6 TGTGCCAGCAGCCACCGGCGCGGCAGCTCTACAGATACGCAGTATTTT CASSHRRGSSTDTQYF
TRBJ1-4 TRBD1 TRBV10-3 TGTGCCATCAGCACAGGGGCTAATGAAAAACTGTTTTTT CAISTGANEKLFF
TRBJ2-7 . TRBV5-1 TGCGCCAGCAGCCTGGACAGAACCGAACCTACCTACGAGCAGTACTTC CASSLDRTEPTYEQYF
TRBJ1-2 TRBD1 TRBV5-4 TGTGCCAGCAGCACCGCAGGGGGCAATGGCTACACCTTC CASSTAGGNGYTF
TRBJ2-2 TRBD1 TRBV9 TGTGCCAGCAGCACCCCCGGGACAGGGGGCCTGGGGGAGCTGTTTTTT CASSTPGTGGLGELFF
TRBJ2-7 TRBD1 TRBV9 TGTGCCAGCAGCTCACAACAGGGGGCCTACGAGCAGTACTTC CASSSQQGAYEQYF
TRBJ1-4 . TRBV5-4 TGTGCCAGCAGCTTGGGCAGAATTGGAACTAATGAAAAACTGTTTTTT CASSLGRIGTNEKLFF
TRBJ2-5 . TRBV14 TGTGCCAGCAGCCAAGTGAAAGGTTCGGGTATCGAGACCCAGTACTTC CASSQVKGSGIETQYF
TRBJ1-3 TRBD1 TRBV6-5 TGTGCCACCTCTCGGGACAGGGGAAGTGGAAACACCATATATTTT CATSRDRGSGNTIYF
TRBJ2-2 . TRBV19 TGTGCCAGTAGCGACAGACCGTTCACCGGGGAGCTGTTTTTT CASSDRPFTGELFF
TRBJ1-5 . TRBV7-8 TGTGCCAGCAGCTTATTAACAGATAGCAATCAGCCCCAGCATTTT CASSLLTDSNQPQHF
TRBJ1-1 TRBD1 TRBV18 TGTGCCAGCTCACTAGGACAGGAGGGGACTGAAGCTTTCTTT CASSLGQEGTEAFF
TRBJ2-5 . TRBV5-4 TGTGCCAGCAGCCGCGATACGACTAGGGAAGAGACCCAGTACTTC CASSRDTTREETQYF
TRBJ1-1 . TRBV2 TGTGCCAGCAGCGAACAGAACACTGAAGCTTTCTTT CASSEQNTEAFF
TRBJ2-3 . TRBV6-1 TGTGCCAGCTTCGGGATTGGCACAGATACGCAGTATTTT CASFGIGTDTQYF
TRBJ2-3 TRBD2 TRBV7-9 TGTGCCAGCAGCTTAAATGTACGGGGGGGCGCAGATACGCAGTATTTT CASSLNVRGGADTQYF